The table lists the clone carrying this T cell receptor beta chain with many counts. The sample is drawn from a study of naive and memory T cell subsets. The SP2 primer and nested alpha and beta constant region primers amplified ligated cDNA in four rounds. Reverse transcription of blood and skin TCR RNA was primed at alpha and beta constant regions. TCRdb used MiXCR to reprocess the UMI-ligation and nested PCR reads, holding one entry per CDR3 protein. The repertoire includes 25,000 to 30,000 distinct CDR3 sequences, roughly 5.2% of them detected once, and 7.4% sits in the top ten. The library had UMIs added by 3' ligation of an oligonucleotide to TCR cDNA. Whole-blood samples were roughly 2.3 ml of peripheral blood from healthy adult volunteers. The sequence derives from an adult in good health. The material sequenced was blood.

CDR3 sequence: CASSHRRGLPGELFF. The CDR3 region has the DNA TGTGCCAGCAGTCATCGCAGGGGGCTTCCCGGGGAGCTGTTTTTT. The chain combines TRBV28 with TRBJ2-2; TRBD1 aligns across 8 bases. Germline lookup yields CDR1 MDHEN and CDR2 SYDVKM. J was trimmed by 6 bases and V by 5 bases; bases with no gene match: 8. The CDR3 runs 15 residues. The full variable domain, in which reference TRBV28 and TRBJ2-2 provide the parts outside the CDR3, is DVKVTQSSRYLVKRTGEKVFLECVQDMDHENMFWYRQDPGLGLRLIYFSYDVKMKEKGDIPEGYSVSREKKERFSLILESASTNQTSMYLCASSHRRGLPGELFFGEGSRLTVL.